This T cell receptor (beta chain) is from a study of OX40 agonist ivuxolimab in advanced cancers. Broader study findings: The study found that CD8+ T cells averaged more expanded clones than CD4+. Clonal expansion was seen in CD4+ and CD8+ blood T cells by week 6 at 0.1 to 3.0 mg/kg.

Produced via immunoSEQ multiplex PCR; TCRdb's table is partial and in-frame only. This sample has some 45,000 clones, with roughly 90% found just once. Blood draws occurred at baseline, cycle 4 day 1, and cycle 7 day 1. Details on this clone: Its antigen remains unidentified.

The CDR3 sequence is 14 residues long. V lost 4 bases and J 2 bases, leaving 10 bases between the germline ends. Germline V gene data show CDR1 as PRHDT and CDR2 as FYEKMQ (reference sequence). The chain employs TRBV13 and TRBJ2-3; D uncertain. Sequencing used CD4+ or CD8+ T cells sorted from blood, obtained in a trial of the OX40 agonist ivuxolimab. The sequence came from an adult with an advanced solid tumor such as melanoma, head and neck, liver or kidney cancer. The DNA of the CDR3 is TGTGCCAGCAGCTGGGCTACCCTCACAGATACGCAGTATTTT. Its translation is CASSWATLTDTQYF.